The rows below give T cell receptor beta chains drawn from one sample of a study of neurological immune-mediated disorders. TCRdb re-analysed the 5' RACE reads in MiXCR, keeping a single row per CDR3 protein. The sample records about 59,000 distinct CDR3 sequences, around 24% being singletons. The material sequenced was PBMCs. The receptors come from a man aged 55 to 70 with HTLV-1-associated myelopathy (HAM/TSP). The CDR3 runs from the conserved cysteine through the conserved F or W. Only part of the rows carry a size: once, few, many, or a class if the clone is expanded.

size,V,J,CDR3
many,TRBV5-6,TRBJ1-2,CASSLDVRESYGYTF
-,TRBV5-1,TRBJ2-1,CASRGDYNEQFF
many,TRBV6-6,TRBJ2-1,CASSYELYNEQFF
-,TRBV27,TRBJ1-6,CASSYQGVNNSPLHF
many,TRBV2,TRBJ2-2,CASSPGQGGAGELFF
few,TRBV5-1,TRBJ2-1,CASSLEWGGNEQFF
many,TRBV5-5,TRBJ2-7,CASSLLLADYEQYF
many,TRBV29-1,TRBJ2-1,CSVRTSGMAQFF
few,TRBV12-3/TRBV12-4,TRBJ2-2,CASSLRLAGEGGELFF
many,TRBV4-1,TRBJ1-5,CASSQEGERDQPQHF
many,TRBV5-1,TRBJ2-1,CASSGSGRAGSGEQFF
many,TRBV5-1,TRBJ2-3,CASRLTPNRGLADTQYF
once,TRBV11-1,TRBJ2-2,CARFGNTGELFF
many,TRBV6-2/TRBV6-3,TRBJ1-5,CASGGTRAQPQHF
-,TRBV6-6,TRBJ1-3,CASVTGTGNTIYF
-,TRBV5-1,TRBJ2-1,CASSLEGASSYNEQFF
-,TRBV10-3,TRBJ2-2,CAISTGGRSGELFF
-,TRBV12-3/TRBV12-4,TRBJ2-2,CASSPTYEELFF
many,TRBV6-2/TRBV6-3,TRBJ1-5,CASRPDIWTQPQHF
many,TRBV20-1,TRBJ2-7,CSALAGKRGEQYF
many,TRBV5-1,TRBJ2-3,CASSTVFTDTQYF
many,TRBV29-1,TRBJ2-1,CSGSDRGPYNEQFF
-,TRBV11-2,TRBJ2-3,CASSLDPLPTDTQYF
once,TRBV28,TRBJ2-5,CASSFMKTQYF
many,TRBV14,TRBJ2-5,CASSQTRPDRGETQYF
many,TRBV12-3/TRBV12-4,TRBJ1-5,CASSLAGPQPQHF
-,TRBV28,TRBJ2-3,CASTLGGDTQYF
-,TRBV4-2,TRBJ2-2,CANSLVAGVDTGEMFF
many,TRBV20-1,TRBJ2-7,CSAPPPGMRYEQYF
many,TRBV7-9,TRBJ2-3,CATGKGRTISTDTQYF
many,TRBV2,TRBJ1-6,CASSGPGDSPLHF
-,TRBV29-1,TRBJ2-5,CSARNRRTDETQYF
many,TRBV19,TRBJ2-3,CASSLRTGFDTQYF
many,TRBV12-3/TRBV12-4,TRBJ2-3,CASSSFTDTQYF
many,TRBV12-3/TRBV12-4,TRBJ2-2,CASRWGQLQTNTGELFF
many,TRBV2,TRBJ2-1,CASSEGRGAYNEQFF
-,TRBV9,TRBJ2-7,CASSAYRSGLSYEQYF
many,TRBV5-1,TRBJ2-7,CASSLGQGSSYEQYF
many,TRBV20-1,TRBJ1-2,CSAFRTGNYGYTF
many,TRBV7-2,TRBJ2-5,CASSLDRGVTETQYF
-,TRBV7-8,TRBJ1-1,CANSLGAVAIEAFF
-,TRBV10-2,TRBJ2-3,CASSVDILGDTQYF
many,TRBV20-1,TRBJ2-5,CSARDSSGAGETQYF
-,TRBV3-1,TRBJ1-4,CASSPTVANEKLFF
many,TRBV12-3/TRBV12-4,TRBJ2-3,CASTLHGGGSGDTQYF
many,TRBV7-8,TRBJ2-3,CASRLAGSGTDTQYF
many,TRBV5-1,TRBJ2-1,CASSPPAGGPNEQFF
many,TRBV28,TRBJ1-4,CASSYPGGQTNEKLFF
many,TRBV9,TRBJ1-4,CASSVTDKPQEKLFF
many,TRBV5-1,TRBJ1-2,CASSSGTVDYGYTF
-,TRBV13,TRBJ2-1,CASSSPTGIASYNEQFF
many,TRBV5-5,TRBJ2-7,CASSPGQGEYEQYF